The rows below give T cell receptor beta chains drawn from one sample of a study of T cells in tuberculosis. Using immunoSEQ multiplex PCR, the repertoire was profiled, and TCRdb retains in-frame clones only, with some absent. The sample consists of 50,000 or so clones, around 90% of them appearing once. Sequenced material: CD1b-GMM tetramer-negative cells sorted from PBMCs. The source of these receptors is an adult woman with latent tuberculosis. Each CDR3 is given with its conserved first and last residue. A D gene is named only where the DNA matches it firmly. For some rows the clone size is stated as once, few or many, or as a class when expanded; others skip it.

cdr3_aa cdr3_nt j_call cdr3_length d_call v_call clone_size
CASSEGQGLYGYTF TGTGCCAGCAGCGAGGGACAGGGTCTCTATGGCTACACCTTC TRBJ1-2 14 TRBD1 TRBV4-2 once
CAINPGGINEQFF TGTGCCATCAATCCAGGGGGCATTAATGAGCAGTTCTTC TRBJ2-1 13 TRBD1 TRBV10-3 -
CASSQDQAGVSYNEQFF TGTGCCAGCAGCCAAGATCAGGCGGGGGTTTCCTACAATGAGCAGTTCTTC TRBJ2-1 17 TRBD2 TRBV4-2 few
CASSKTGSQETQYF TGCGCCAGCAGCAAAACAGGTTCTCAAGAGACCCAGTACTTC TRBJ2-5 14 - TRBV4-1 -
CASSQDRSMNTEAFF TGCGCCAGCAGCCAAGATCGTTCTATGAACACTGAAGCTTTCTTT TRBJ1-1 15 - TRBV4-3 once
CASSLAGGGSPLHF TGTGCCAGCAGCTTGGCCGGGGGGGGTTCTCCCCTCCACTTT TRBJ1-6 14 - TRBV5-4 -
CAISQKGQGVGIEQFF TGTGCCATCAGTCAAAAGGGACAGGGGGTAGGAATTGAGCAGTTCTTC TRBJ2-1 16 TRBD1 TRBV10-3 -
CASSQDFGGGNYGYTF TGTGCCAGCAGCCAAGATTTTGGGGGAGGAAACTATGGCTACACCTTC TRBJ1-2 16 - TRBV4-2 -
CAWSVRGTGANVLTF TGTGCCTGGAGTGTAAGGGGGACTGGGGCCAACGTCCTGACTTTC TRBJ2-6 15 - TRBV30 -
CASSSRQGPYEQYF TGTGCCAGCAGCTCCCGACAGGGTCCCTACGAGCAGTACTTC TRBJ2-7 14 TRBD1 TRBV7-2 few